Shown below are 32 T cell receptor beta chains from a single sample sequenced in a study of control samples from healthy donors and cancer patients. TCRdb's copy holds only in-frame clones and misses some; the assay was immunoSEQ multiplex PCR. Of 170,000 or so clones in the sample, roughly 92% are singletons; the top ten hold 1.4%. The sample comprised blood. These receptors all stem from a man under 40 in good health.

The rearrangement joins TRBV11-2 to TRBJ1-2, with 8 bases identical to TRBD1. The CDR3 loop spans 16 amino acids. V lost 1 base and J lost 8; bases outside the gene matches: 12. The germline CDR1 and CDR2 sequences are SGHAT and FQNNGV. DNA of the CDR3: TGTGCCAGCAGCTTAGGGCGACAGGGGCAGATCGGGGGCTACACCTTC. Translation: CASSLGRQGQIGGYTF.

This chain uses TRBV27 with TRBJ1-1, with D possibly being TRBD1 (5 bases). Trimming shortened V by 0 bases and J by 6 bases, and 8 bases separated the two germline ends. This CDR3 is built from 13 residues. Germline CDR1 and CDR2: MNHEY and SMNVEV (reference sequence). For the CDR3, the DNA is TGTGCCAGCAGTTTATCGACAGCGGCTGAAGCTTTCTTT. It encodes CASSLSTAAEAFF.

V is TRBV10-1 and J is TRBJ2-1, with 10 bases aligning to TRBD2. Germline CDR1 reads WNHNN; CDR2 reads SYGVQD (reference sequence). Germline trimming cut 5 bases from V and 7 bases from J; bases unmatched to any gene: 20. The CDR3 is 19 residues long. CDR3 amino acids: CASSPGLAPNRSLWNEQFF. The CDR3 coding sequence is TGCGCCAGCAGTCCGGGACTAGCGCCCAATCGATCCCTCTGGAATGAGCAGTTCTTC.

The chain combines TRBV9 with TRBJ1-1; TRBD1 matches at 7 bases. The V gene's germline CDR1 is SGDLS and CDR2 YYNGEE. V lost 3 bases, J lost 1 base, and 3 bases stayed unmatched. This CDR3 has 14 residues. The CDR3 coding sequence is TGTGCCAGCAGCGCCGACAGGGCGAACACTGAAGCTTTCTTT. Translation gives CASSADRANTEAFF.

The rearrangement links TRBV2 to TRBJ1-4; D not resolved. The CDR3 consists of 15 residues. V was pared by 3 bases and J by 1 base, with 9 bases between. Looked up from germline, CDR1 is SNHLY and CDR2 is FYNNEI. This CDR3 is CASSDSGVTNEKLFF. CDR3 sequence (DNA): TGTGCCAGCAGTGATTCGGGTGTAACTAATGAAAAACTGTTTTTT.

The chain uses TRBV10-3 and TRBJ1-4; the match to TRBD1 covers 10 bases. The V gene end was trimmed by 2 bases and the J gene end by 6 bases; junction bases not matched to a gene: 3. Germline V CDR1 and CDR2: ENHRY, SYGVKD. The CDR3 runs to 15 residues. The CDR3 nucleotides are TGTGCCATCAGTGAGCCCGGGACAGGGGATGAAAAACTGTTTTTT. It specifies CAISEPGTGDEKLFF.

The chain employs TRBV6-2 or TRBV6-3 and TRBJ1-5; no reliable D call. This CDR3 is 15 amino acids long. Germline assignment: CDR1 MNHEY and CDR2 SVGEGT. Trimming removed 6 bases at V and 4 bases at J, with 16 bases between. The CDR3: CASSSGPPVNQPQHF. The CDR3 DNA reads TGTGCCAGCAGCTCCGGACCTCCTGTTAATCAGCCCCAGCATTTT.

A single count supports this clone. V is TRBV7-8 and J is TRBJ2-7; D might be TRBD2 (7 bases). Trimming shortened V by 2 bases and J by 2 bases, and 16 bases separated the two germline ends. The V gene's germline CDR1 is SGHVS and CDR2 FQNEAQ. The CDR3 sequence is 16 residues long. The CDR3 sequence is CASSLFLRGGPYEQYF. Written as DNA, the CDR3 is TGTGCCAGCAGCTTATTTCTGAGGGGGGGCCCCTACGAGCAGTACTTC. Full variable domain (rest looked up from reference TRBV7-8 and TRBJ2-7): GAGVSQSPRYKVAKRGQDVALRCDPISGHVSLFWYQQALGQGPEFLTYFQNEAQLDKSGLPSDRFFAERPEGSVSTLKIQRTQQEDSAVYLCASSLFLRGGPYEQYFGPGTRLTVT.

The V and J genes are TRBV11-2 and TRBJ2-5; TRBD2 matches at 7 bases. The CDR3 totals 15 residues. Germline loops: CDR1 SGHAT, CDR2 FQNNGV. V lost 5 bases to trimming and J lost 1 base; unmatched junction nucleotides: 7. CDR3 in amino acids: CASSESGDPQETQYF. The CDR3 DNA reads TGTGCCAGCAGCGAAAGCGGGGACCCCCAAGAGACCCAGTACTTC.

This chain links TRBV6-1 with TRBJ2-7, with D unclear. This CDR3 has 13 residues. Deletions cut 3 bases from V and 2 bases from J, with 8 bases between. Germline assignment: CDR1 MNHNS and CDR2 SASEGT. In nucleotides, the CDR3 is TGTGCCAGCAGTGACGTGGGCCCCTACGAGCAGTACTTC. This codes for CASSDVGPYEQYF.

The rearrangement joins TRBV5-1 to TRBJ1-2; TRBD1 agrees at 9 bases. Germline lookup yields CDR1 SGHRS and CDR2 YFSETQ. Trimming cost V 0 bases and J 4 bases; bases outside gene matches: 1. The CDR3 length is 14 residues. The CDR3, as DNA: TGCGCCAGCAGCTTGGAACAGGGGGCCTATGGCTACACCTTC. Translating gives CASSLEQGAYGYTF.

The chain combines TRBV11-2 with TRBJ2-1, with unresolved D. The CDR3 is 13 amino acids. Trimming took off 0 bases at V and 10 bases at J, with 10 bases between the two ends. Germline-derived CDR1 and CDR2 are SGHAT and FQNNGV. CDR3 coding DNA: TGTGCCAGCAGCTTAGATGGGCGTCGAGAGCAGTTCTTC. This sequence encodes CASSLDGRREQFF.

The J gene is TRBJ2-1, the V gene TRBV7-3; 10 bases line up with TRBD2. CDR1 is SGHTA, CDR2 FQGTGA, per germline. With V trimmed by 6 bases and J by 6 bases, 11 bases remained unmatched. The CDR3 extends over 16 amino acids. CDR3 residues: CASSLLAGWAGNEQFF. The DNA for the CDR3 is TGTGCCAGCAGTTTACTAGCGGGATGGGCTGGCAATGAGCAGTTCTTC.

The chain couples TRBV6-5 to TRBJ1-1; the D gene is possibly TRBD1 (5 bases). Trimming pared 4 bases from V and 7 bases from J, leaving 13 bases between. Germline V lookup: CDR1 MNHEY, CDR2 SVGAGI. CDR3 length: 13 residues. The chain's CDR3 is CASSWGIRDEAFF. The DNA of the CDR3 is TGTGCCAGCAGTTGGGGTATCAGGGATGAAGCTTTCTTT.

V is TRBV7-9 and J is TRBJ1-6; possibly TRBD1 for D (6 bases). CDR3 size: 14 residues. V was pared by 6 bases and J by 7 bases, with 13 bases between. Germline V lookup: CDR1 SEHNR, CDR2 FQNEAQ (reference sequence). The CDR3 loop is CASSLPGANSPLHF. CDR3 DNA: TGTGCCAGCAGTCTCCCGGGGGCCAATTCACCCCTCCACTTT.

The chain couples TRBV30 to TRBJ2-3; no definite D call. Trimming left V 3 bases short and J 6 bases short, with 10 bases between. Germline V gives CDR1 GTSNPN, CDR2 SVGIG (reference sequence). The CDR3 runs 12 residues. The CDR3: CAWSNGRDTQYF. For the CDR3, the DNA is TGTGCCTGGAGCAATGGAAGGGATACGCAGTATTTT.

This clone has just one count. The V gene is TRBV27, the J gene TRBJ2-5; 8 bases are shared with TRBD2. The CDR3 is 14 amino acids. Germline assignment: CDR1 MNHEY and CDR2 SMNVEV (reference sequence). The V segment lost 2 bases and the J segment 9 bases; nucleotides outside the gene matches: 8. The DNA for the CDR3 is TGTGCCAGCAGTTTAGGGACCCCGGGAGGGGCCCAGTACTTC. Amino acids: CASSLGTPGGAQYF.

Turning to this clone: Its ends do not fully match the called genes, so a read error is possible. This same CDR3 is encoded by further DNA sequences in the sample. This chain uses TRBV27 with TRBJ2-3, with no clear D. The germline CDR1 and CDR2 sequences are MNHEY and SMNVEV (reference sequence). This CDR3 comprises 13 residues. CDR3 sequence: CASSLPSTDTQYF. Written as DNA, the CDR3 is TGCGCCAGCAGTTTGCCTAGCACAGATACGCAGTATTTT.

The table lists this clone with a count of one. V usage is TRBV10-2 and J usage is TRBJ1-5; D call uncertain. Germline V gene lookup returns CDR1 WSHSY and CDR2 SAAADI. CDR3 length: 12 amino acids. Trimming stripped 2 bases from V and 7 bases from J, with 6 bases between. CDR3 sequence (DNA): TGCGCCAGCAGTGAGATCGAACAGCCCCAGCATTTT. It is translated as CASSEIEQPQHF.

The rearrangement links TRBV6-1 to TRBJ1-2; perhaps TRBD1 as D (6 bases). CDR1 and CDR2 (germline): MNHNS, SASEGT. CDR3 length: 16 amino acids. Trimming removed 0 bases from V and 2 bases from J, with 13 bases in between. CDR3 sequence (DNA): TGTGCCAGCAGTGAAGCGTTCGGGGGGCGAAACTATGGCTACACCTTC. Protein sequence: CASSEAFGGRNYGYTF.

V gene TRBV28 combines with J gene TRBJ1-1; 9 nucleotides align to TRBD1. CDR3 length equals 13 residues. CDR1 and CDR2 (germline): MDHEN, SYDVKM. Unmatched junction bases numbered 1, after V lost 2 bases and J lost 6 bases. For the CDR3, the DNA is TGTGCCAGCAGTTTACGACAGGGGGCTGAAGCTTTCTTT. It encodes CASSLRQGAEAFF.

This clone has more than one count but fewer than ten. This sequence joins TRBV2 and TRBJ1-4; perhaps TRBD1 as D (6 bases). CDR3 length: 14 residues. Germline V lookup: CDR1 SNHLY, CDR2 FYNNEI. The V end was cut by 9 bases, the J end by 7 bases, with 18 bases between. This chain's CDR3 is CASIGGGMGEKLFF. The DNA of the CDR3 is TGTGCCAGTATTGGGGGCGGAATGGGTGAAAAACTGTTTTTT.

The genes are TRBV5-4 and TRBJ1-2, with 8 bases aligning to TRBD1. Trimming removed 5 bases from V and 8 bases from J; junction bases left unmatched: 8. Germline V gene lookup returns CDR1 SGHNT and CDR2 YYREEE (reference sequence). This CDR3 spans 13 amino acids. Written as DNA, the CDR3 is TGTGCCAGCAGTTTAGGACAGGGCGAGGGCTACACCTTC. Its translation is CASSLGQGEGYTF. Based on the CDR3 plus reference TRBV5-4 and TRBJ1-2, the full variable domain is ETGVTQSPTHLIKTRGQQVTLRCSSQSGHNTVSWYQQALGQGPQFIFQYYREEENGRGNFPPRFSGLQFPNYSSELNVNALELDDSALYLCASSLGQGEGYTFGSGTRLTVV.

CDR3: CASSYSWTGGGNTIYF. CDR3 nucleotide sequence: TGTGCCAGCAGTTACTCATGGACAGGGGGTGGAAACACCATATATTTT. The chain links TRBV6-5 to TRBJ1-3; 10 nucleotides agree with TRBD1. V gave up 0 bases and J gave up 3 bases; unmatched junction bases: 2. The length of the CDR3 is 16 residues. Germline V gene data show CDR1 as MNHEY and CDR2 as SVGAGI.

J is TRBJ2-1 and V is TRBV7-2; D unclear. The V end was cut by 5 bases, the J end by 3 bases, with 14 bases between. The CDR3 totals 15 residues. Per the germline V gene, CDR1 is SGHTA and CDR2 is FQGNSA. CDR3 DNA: TGTGCCAGCAGCGCTGAGTGGGAAGACTACAATGAGCAGTTCTTC. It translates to CASSAEWEDYNEQFF. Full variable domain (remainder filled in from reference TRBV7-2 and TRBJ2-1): GAGVSQSPSNKVTEKGKDVELRCDPISGHTALYWYRQSLGQGLEFLIYFQGNSAPDKSGLPSDRFSAERTGGSVSTLTIQRTQQEDSAVYLCASSAEWEDYNEQFFGPGTRLTVL.

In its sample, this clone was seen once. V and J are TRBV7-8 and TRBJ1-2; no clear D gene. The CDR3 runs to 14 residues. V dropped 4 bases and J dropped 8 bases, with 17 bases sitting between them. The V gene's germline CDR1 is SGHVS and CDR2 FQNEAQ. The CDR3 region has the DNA TGTGCCAGCAGCTCTGGGTTGGGGTGGAGAGGCTACACCTTC. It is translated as CASSSGLGWRGYTF.

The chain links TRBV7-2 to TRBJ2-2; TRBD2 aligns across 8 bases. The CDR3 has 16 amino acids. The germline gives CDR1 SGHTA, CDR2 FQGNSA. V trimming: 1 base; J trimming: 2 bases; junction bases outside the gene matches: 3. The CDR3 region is CASSLVAGGNTGELFF. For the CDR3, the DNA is TGTGCCAGCAGCTTAGTTGCGGGAGGAAACACCGGGGAGCTGTTTTTT.

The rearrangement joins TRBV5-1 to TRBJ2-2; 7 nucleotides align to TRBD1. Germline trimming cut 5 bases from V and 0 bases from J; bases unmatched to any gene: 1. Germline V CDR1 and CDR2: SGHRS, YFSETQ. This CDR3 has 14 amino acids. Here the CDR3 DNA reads TGCGCCAGCAGACAGGGGACGAACACCGGGGAGCTGTTTTTT. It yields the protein CASRQGTNTGELFF.

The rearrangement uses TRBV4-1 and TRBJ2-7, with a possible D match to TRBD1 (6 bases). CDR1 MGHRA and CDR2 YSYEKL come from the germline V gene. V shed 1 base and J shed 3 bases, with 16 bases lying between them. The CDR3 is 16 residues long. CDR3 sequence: CASSQVTGQAYYEQYF. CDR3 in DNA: TGCGCCAGCAGCCAAGTCACGGGACAAGCTTACTACGAGCAGTACTTC.

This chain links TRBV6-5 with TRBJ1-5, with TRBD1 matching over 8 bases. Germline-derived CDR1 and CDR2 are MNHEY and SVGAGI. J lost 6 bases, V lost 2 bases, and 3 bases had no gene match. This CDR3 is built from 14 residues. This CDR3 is CASSYTGGSQPQHF. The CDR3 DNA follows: TGTGCCAGCAGTTACACAGGGGGTAGTCAGCCCCAGCATTTT.

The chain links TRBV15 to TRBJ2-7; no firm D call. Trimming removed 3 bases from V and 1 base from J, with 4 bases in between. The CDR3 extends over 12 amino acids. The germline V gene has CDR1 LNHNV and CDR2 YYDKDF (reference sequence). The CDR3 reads CATSSISYEQYF. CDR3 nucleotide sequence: TGTGCCACCAGCAGTATTTCCTACGAGCAGTACTTC.

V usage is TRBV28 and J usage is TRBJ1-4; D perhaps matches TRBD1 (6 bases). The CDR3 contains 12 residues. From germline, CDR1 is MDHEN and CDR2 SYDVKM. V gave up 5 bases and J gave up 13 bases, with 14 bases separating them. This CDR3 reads CASSPSDRLLFF. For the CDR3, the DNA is TGTGCCAGCAGTCCGAGCGACAGGCTACTGTTTTTT. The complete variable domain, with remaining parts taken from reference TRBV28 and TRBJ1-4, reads DVKVTQSSRYLVKRTGEKVFLECVQDMDHENMFWYRQDPGLGLRLIYFSYDVKMKEKGDIPEGYSVSREKKERFSLILESASTNQTSMYLCASSPSDRLLFFGSGTQLSVL.